The T cell receptor (beta chain) described here comes from a study of T-cell reconstitution after alpha-beta-depleted transplantation in children. Findings of the study overall: When one year had passed after transplant, most T-cell counts and diversity came from newly produced T cells. Day-60 TCRbeta diversity that was high in some patients was derived from surviving recipient T cells and thymic progenitors. Alpha-beta T cells about two months after transplant reportedly derived from several hundred expanded graft clones.

The CDR3 is made up of 13 amino acids. Germline V gives CDR1 DFQATT, CDR2 SNEGSKA (reference sequence). V was shortened by 3 bases and J by 2 bases, with 11 bases between the two germline ends. For this clonotype: Its cognate antigen is unknown.

Unique molecular identifiers tagged the TCRbeta library. TCRdb ran MiXCR on the PCR reads and lists one entry per CDR3 protein. The data show fewer than 700,000 distinct CDR3 sequences, with roughly 13% seen just once and about 2.2% held by the top ten. Source: PBMCs, mostly from graft donor cells, taken 360 days after TCRalphabeta/CD19-depleted stem cell transplant. The clonotype was recovered from a male patient between 5 and 17 years old who had a stem cell transplant for acute myeloid leukemia, so the T cells may come from the graft donor. The chain couples TRBV20-1 to TRBJ2-7; D tentatively reads TRBD1 or TRBD2 (6 bases each). CDR3 in amino acids: CSARRDTTYEQYF. The CDR3 DNA reads TGCAGTGCTAGGCGGGACACCACCTACGAGCAGTACTTC.